Here is one T cell receptor (beta chain) with its context. Its antigen is currently unknown. This entry belongs to a study of T cell responses to AZD1222 COVID-19 vaccine. The study, taken as a whole, reports: Donor demographics were predominantly white British with a female majority; clonal diversity may be underestimated. Once two AZD1222 doses were given, Spike-specific TCR breadth and depth went up.

Sequencing used immunoSEQ multiplex PCR; TCRdb keeps in-frame clones, though not all of them. The profile shows about 110,000 clones, about 88% of them singletons. The ends lost 6 bases at V and 3 bases at J; junction bases unmatched: 6. This CDR3 is 15 amino acids long. CDR1 is SEHNR, CDR2 FQNEAQ, per germline (reference sequence). The rearrangement joins TRBV7-9 to TRBJ2-1, with 9 bases that match TRBD1. This sample comprised peripheral blood, obtained on day 0 of AZD1222 vaccination. The receptor was isolated from an adult in good health. CDR3 loop: CASRIRTGDYNEQFF. As DNA, the CDR3 is TGTGCCAGCAGGATCCGGACAGGGGACTACAATGAGCAGTTCTTC.